This T cell receptor (beta chain) was sequenced in a study of tumor and adjacent non-tumor tissue in lung cancer. Study-level information: The patients, 10 men and a few women, were roughly 30 to 80 with stage I to III disease. About 4.17 million productive TCRbeta reads were obtained per sample on average.

The study's findings and limits: Tumor repertoires had a smaller top 100 clone share than normal lung. Compared with tumor, normal lung showed significantly lower TCR diversity.

About this clonotype itself: Its antigen is currently unknown.

The template was RNA from unsorted bulk tissue. Deletions cut 7 bases from V and 3 bases from J, with 12 bases between. In germline, CDR1 is MNHEY, CDR2 SVGAGI. The CDR3 is 13 residues long. The library came from three nested PCR rounds adapted from ARM-PCR protocols. One entry per CDR3 protein results from TCRdb running MiXCR on the multiplex PCR reads. The repertoire consists of 75,000 to 95,000 distinct CDR3 sequences, with about 70% occurring once and the leading ten covering about 18%. The rearrangement uses TRBV6-5 and TRBJ1-1; a possible D gene is TRBD1 (6 bases). The sequencing sample was made of lung tumor tissue. This TCR was recovered from a man between 60 and 75 years old with non-small cell lung cancer. The CDR3 region has the DNA TGTGCCAGCATCCCCCCAGGGGACACTGAAGCTTTCTTT. Residues: CASIPPGDTEAFF.